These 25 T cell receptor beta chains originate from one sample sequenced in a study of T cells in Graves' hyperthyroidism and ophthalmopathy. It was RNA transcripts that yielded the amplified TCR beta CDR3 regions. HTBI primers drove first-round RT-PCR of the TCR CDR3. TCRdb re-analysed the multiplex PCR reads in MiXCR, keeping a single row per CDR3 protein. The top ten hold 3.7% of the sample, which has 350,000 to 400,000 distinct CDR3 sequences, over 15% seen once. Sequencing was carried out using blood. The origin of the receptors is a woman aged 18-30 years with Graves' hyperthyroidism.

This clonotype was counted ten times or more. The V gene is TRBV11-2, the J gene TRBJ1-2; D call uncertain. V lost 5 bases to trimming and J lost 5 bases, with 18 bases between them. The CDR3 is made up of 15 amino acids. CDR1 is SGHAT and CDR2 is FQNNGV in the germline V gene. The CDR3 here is CASSRTESFTYGYTF. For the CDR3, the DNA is TGTGCCAGCAGCCGGACGGAGTCCTTCACATATGGCTACACCTTC.

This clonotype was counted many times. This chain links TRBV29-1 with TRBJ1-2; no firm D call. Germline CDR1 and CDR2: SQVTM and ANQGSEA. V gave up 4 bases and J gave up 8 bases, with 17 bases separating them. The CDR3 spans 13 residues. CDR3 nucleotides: TGCAGCGTTGTTGTCACATTCTCGGGCGGCTACACCTTC. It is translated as CSVVVTFSGGYTF.

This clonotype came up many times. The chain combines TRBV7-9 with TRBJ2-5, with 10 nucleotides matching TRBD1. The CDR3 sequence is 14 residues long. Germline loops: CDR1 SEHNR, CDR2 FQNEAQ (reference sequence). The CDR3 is CATRRTGGQETQYF. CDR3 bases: TGTGCGACCAGGAGGACAGGGGGCCAAGAGACCCAGTACTTC.

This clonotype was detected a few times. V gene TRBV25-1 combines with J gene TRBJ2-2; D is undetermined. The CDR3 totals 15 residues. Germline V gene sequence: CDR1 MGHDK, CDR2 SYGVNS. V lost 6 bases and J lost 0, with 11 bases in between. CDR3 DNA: TGTGCCAGCAGGCCGTCGGCAGCGAACACCGGGGAGCTGTTTTTT. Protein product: CASRPSAANTGELFF.

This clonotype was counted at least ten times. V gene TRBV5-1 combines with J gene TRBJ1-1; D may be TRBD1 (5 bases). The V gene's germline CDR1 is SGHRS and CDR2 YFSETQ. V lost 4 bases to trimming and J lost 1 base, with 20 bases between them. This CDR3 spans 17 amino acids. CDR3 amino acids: CASSLRGGASANTEAFF. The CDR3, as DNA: TGCGCCAGCAGCCTACGTGGCGGGGCTTCGGCGAACACTGAAGCTTTCTTT.

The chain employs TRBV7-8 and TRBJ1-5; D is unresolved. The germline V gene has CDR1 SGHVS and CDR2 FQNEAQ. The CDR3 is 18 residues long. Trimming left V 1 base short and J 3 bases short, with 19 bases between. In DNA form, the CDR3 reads TGTGCCAGCAGCTTAGTGTTCACGGGCTCAGTTACCAATCAGCCCCAGCATTTT. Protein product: CASSLVFTGSVTNQPQHF.

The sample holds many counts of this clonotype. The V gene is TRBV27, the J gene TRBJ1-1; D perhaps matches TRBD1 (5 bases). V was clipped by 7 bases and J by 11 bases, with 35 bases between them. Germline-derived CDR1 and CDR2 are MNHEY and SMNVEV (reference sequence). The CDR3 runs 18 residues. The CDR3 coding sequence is TGTGCCAGCATGGGCATAAGTGATCGCGGCAGGGTAGATATGAGGGCTTTCTTT. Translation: CASMGISDRGRVDMRAFF.

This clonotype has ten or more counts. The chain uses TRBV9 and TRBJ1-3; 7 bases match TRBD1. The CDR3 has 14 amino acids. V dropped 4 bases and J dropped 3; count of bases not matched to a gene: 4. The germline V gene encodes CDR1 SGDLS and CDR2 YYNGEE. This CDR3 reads CASSQTGFGNTIYF. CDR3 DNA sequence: TGTGCCAGCAGCCAGACAGGGTTTGGAAACACCATATATTTT.

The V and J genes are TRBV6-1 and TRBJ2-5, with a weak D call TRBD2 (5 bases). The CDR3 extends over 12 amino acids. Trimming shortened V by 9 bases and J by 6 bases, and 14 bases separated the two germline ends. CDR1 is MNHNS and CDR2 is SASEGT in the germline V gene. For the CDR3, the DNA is TGTGCCAGTCGGGATAAAGGAAAGACCCAGTACTTC. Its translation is CASRDKGKTQYF.

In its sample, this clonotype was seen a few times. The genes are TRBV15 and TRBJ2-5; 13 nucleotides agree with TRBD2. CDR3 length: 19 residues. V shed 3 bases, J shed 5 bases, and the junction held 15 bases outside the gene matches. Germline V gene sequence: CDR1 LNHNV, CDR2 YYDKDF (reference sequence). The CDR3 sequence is CATSRDRTSGGAADETQYF. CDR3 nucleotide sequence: TGTGCCACCAGCAGGGACCGCACTAGCGGGGGGGCTGCGGACGAGACCCAGTACTTC.

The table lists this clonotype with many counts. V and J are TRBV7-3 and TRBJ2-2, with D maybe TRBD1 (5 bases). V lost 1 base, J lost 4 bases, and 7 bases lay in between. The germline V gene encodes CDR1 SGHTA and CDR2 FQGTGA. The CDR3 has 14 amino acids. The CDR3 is CASSLRQTTGELFF. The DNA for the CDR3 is TGTGCCAGCAGCTTAAGACAGACCACCGGGGAGCTGTTTTTT.

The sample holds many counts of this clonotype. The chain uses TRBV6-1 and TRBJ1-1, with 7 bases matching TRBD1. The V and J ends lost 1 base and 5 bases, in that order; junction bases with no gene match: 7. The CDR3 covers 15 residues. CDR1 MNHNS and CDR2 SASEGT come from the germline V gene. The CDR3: CASSEEDRAWTEAFF. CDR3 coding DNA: TGTGCCAGCAGTGAAGAAGACAGGGCTTGGACTGAAGCTTTCTTT.

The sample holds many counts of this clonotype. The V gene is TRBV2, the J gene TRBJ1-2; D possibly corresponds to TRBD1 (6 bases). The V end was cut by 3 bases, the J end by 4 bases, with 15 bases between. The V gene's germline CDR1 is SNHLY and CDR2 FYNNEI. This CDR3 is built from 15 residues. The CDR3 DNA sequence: TGTGCCAGCAGTGACAGGGGCCCATGGTCCTATGGCTACACCTTC. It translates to CASSDRGPWSYGYTF.

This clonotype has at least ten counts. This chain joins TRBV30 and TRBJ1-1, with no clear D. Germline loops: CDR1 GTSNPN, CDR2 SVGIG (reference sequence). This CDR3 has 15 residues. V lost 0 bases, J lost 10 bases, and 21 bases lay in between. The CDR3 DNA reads TGTGCCTGGAGTGTCTTCCCGGGCAGGTCGGTGGGAGCTTTCTTT. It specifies CAWSVFPGRSVGAFF.

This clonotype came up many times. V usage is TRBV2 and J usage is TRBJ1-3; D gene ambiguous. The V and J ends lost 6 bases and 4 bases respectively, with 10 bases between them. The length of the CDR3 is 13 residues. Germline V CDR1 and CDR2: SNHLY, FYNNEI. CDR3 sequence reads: CASRGPGGNTIYF. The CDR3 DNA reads TGTGCCAGCAGGGGTCCAGGCGGAAACACCATATATTTT.

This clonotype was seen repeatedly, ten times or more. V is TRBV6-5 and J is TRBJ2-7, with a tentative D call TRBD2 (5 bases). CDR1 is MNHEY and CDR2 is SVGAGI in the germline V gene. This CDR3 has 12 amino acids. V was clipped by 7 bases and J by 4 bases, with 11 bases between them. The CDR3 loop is CASKTRTYEQYF. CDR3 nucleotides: TGTGCCAGCAAGACAAGGACTTACGAGCAGTACTTC.

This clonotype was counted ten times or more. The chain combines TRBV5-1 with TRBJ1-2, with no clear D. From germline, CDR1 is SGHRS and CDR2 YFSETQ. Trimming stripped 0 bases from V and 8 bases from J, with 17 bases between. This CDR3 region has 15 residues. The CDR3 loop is CASSLEGGGPSGYTF. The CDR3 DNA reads TGCGCCAGCAGCTTGGAAGGTGGTGGACCGTCGGGCTACACCTTC.

CDR3 residues: CASSSTGVSWELFF. Written as DNA, the CDR3 is TGTGCCAGCAGTTCGACAGGGGTATCCTGGGAGCTGTTTTTT. The chain recombines TRBV6-2 or TRBV6-3 with TRBJ2-2; 8 bases line up with TRBD1. After removal of 4 bases from V and 9 bases from J, the junction contained 7 bases not matched to a gene. The CDR3 consists of 14 residues. CDR1 MNHEY and CDR2 SVGEGT come from the germline V gene.

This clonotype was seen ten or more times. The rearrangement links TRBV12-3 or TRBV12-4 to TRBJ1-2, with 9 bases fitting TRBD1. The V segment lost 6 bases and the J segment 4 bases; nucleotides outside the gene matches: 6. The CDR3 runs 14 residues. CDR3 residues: CASSGTGIAYGYTF. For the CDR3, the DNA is TGTGCCAGCAGCGGGACAGGGATTGCCTATGGCTACACCTTC.

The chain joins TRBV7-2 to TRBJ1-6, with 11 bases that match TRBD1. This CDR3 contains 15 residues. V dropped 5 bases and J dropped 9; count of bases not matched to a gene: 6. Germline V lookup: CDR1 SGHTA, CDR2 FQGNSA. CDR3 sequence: CASSPWTGGPSPLHF. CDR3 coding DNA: TGTGCCAGCAGCCCATGGACAGGGGGCCCTTCACCCCTCCACTTT.

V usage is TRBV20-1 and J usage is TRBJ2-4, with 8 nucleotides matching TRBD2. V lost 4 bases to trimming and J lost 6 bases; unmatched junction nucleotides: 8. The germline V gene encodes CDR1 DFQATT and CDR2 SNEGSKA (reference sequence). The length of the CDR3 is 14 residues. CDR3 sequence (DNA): TGCAGTGCTAAAACTAGCGGCCCCGGAAACATTCAGTACTTC. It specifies CSAKTSGPGNIQYF.

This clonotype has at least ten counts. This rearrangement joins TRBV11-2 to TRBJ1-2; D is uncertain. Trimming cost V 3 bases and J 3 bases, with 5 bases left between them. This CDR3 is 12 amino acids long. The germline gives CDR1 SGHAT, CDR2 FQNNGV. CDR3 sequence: CASSFKYYGYTF. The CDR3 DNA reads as TGTGCCAGCAGCTTTAAGTACTATGGCTACACCTTC.

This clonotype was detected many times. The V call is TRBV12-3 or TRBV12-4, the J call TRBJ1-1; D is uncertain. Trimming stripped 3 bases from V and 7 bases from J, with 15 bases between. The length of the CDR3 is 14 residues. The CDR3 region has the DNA TGTGCCAGCAGTTTCTCCCCCGAGGGTAATGAAGCTTTCTTT. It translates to CASSFSPEGNEAFF.

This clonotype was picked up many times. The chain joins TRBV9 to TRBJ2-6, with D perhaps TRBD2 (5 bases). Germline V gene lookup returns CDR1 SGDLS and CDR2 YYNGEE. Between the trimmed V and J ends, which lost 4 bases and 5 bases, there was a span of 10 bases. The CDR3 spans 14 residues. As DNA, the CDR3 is TGTGCCAGCAGCCGGACGGGGAGGGCCAACGTCCTGACTTTC. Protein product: CASSRTGRANVLTF.

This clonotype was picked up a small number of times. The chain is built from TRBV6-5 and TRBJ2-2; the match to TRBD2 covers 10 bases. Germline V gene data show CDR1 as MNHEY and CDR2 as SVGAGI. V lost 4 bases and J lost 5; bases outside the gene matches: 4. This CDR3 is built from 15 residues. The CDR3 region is CASSSAGGWTGELFF. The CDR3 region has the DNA TGTGCCAGCAGTTCAGCGGGGGGGTGGACCGGGGAGCTGTTTTTT.